These 29 T cell receptor beta chains share one sample of origin, sequenced in a study of radiotherapy plus CTLA-4 blockade in lung cancer. Clones were read by immunoSEQ multiplex PCR, and TCRdb kept only the in-frame ones, dropping some. Of around 45,000 clones listed, less than 75% are singletons. Sequencing was performed on peripheral blood, taken from a patient treated with radiotherapy plus ipilimumab. The receptor set was obtained from a human donor with non-small cell lung cancer who had a partial response to radiotherapy plus ipilimumab.

The chain links TRBV7-2 to TRBJ1-2, with 10 nucleotides matching TRBD1. Germline V gene data show CDR1 as SGHTA and CDR2 as FQGNSA. The CDR3 length is 15 residues. Germline trimming cut 4 bases from V and 6 bases from J; bases unmatched to any gene: 8. DNA of the CDR3: TGTGCCAGCAGCTGGGAGGGACAGGGGAGGAATGGCTACACCTTC. Encoded protein: CASSWEGQGRNGYTF. The variable domain in full, completed from reference TRBV7-2 and TRBJ1-2, reads GAGVSQSPSNKVTEKGKDVELRCDPISGHTALYWYRQSLGQGLEFLIYFQGNSAPDKSGLPSDRFSAERTGGSVSTLTIQRTQQEDSAVYLCASSWEGQGRNGYTFGSGTRLTVV.

This clone was seen a few times. This sequence joins TRBV30 and TRBJ1-2; D possibly corresponds to TRBD1 (6 bases). CDR3 length: 12 residues. V shed 2 bases and J shed 8 bases, with 12 bases lying between them. Per the germline V gene, CDR1 is GTSNPN and CDR2 is SVGIG (reference sequence). CDR3 in amino acids: CAWSLQTGGYTF. CDR3 coding DNA: TGTGCCTGGAGTCTCCAGACAGGCGGCTACACCTTC.

The chain employs TRBV2 and TRBJ2-3; D is uncertain. This CDR3 contains 13 residues. Germline values: CDR1 SNHLY, CDR2 FYNNEI. V gave up 4 bases and J gave up 1 base, with 6 bases separating them. CDR3 bases: TGTGCCAGCAGTGTAATCGGCACAGATACGCAGTATTTT. Encoded protein: CASSVIGTDTQYF.

This clone was detected only a few times. This sequence joins TRBV10-3 and TRBJ2-7, with 11 bases identical to TRBD1. The CDR3 runs 15 residues. The J segment lost 5 bases and the V segment lost 2 bases, leaving 5 bases of the junction unmatched. Germline values: CDR1 ENHRY, CDR2 SYGVKD. The CDR3 here is CAISEGTGGFDEQYF. CDR3 nucleotides: TGTGCCATCAGTGAGGGGACAGGGGGTTTCGACGAGCAGTACTTC.

The chain links TRBV29-1 to TRBJ1-2; no definite D call. V lost 4 bases to trimming and J lost 3 bases, with 12 bases between them. The V gene's germline CDR1 is SQVTM and CDR2 ANQGSEA. The length of the CDR3 is 13 residues. The CDR3 region has the DNA TGCAGCGTTGGGACCCTGCGGGACTATGGCTACACCTTC. Its translation: CSVGTLRDYGYTF.

The genes are TRBV5-5 and TRBJ1-1; D gene unclear. The V gene's germline CDR1 is SGHKS and CDR2 YYEKEE (reference sequence). Trimming took 4 bases from V and 7 from J, leaving 14 bases between them. This CDR3 has 13 residues. CDR3 bases: TGTGCCAGCAGCCCGTGGACTATATTTGAAGCTTTCTTT. It encodes CASSPWTIFEAFF.

Comment on this clone: A junction boundary mismatches the germline segment, possibly from a read error. This rearrangement joins TRBV7-7 to TRBJ2-5; 8 nucleotides align to TRBD2. The CDR3 is made up of 15 amino acids. Germline CDR1 SSHAT, CDR2 FNYEAQ (reference sequence). CDR3 in DNA: TGTGCTAGCAGCTTATCCCCGGGAGGGCCAGAGACCCAGTACTTC. Translated: CASSLSPGGPETQYF.

This clone has only a few counts. The CDR3 region has the DNA TGTGCCAGCAGTGAAAGGGGATTACAGCTCAATCAGCCCCAGCATTTT. This encodes CASSERGLQLNQPQHF. V and J are TRBV6-1 and TRBJ1-5; weak D call: TRBD1 (5 bases). Germline CDR1 reads MNHNS; CDR2 reads SASEGT. Trimming took 2 bases from V and 3 from J, leaving 14 bases between them. The CDR3 is 16 residues long.

This chain connects TRBV4-1 to TRBJ2-7; 7 bases are a match to TRBD2. Germline V gene lookup returns CDR1 MGHRA and CDR2 YSYEKL. The CDR3 consists of 14 residues. V shed 1 base and J 4 bases; nucleotides not matched to a gene: 4. The CDR3 bases are TGCGCCAGCAGCCAAGGCGGGAGTCTATACGAGCAGTACTTC. The encoded protein is CASSQGGSLYEQYF.

The CDR3 sequence is CASSLTTGVGNTIYF. Written as DNA, the CDR3 is TGTGCCAGCAGTTTGACTACAGGGGTTGGAAACACCATATATTTT. The chain uses TRBV6-5 and TRBJ1-3; 7 nucleotides align to TRBD1. V dropped 4 bases and J dropped 3; count of bases not matched to a gene: 6. There are 15 residues in the CDR3. Germline V gene sequence: CDR1 MNHEY, CDR2 SVGAGI.

This sequence joins TRBV6-1 and TRBJ2-1, with D uncertain. V dropped 2 bases and J dropped 2 bases, with 10 bases sitting between them. Germline assignment: CDR1 MNHNS and CDR2 SASEGT. This CDR3 has 15 amino acids. CDR3 sequence reads: CASSEQVIAYNEQFF. The CDR3 region has the DNA TGTGCCAGCAGTGAACAGGTTATAGCCTACAATGAGCAGTTCTTC.

V is TRBV10-1 and J is TRBJ2-7; 8 bases map to TRBD1. This CDR3 has 13 amino acids. Looked up from germline, CDR1 is WNHNN and CDR2 is SYGVQD (reference sequence). The junction had 2 bases not matched to a gene; V was cut back by 5 bases and J by 2 bases. CDR3: CASSPGQAYEQYF. In DNA, the CDR3 is TGCGCCAGCAGTCCGGGACAGGCCTACGAGCAGTACTTC.

This clone has more than one count but fewer than ten. The DNA of the CDR3 is TGTGCCAGTGCGCAGGGCTCTGGAAACACCATATATTTT. Amino acid sequence: CASAQGSGNTIYF. The chain has TRBV19 and TRBJ1-3; D perhaps matches TRBD1 (5 bases). In germline, CDR1 is LNHDA, CDR2 SQIVND (reference sequence). Trimming removed 8 bases from V and 0 bases from J, with 8 bases in between. The CDR3 loop spans 13 amino acids.

The chain carries TRBV15 and TRBJ1-1, with TRBD1 identical over 7 bases. The CDR3 is made up of 13 amino acids. The V and J ends lost 0 bases and 11 bases, in that order; junction bases with no gene match: 6. Looked up from germline, CDR1 is LNHNV and CDR2 is YYDKDF (reference sequence). CDR3 DNA: TGTGCCACCAGCAGAGATGCCAACAGGGGCGCTTTCTTT. Protein sequence: CATSRDANRGAFF.

The chain is built from TRBV7-2 and TRBJ2-3; tentatively, D is TRBD1 (5 bases). Trimming cost V 1 base and J 7 bases, with 18 bases left between them. Per germline, CDR1 SGHTA and CDR2 FQGNSA. There are 16 residues in the CDR3. The CDR3 sequence: CASSLVARGATHTQYF. The CDR3 nucleotides read TGTGCCAGCAGCTTAGTTGCTCGTGGGGCAACCCATACGCAGTATTTT.

The CDR3 reads CASSQDMGGSQPQHF. The CDR3 region has the DNA TGTGCCAGCAGCCAAGATATGGGAGGGTCTCAGCCCCAGCATTTT. The chain recombines TRBV4-2 with TRBJ1-5; D unclear. The CDR3 extends over 15 amino acids. Germline V gene data show CDR1 as LGHNA and CDR2 as YNFKEQ. The V gene lost 0 bases and the J gene lost 6 bases, with 12 bases spanning the gap.

This clone was seen once. The V gene is TRBV7-6, the J gene TRBJ1-1; TRBD1 might be the D (6 bases). CDR1 and CDR2 from the germline V gene are SGHVS and FNYEAQ. V gave up 1 base and J gave up 3 bases, with 15 bases separating them. The CDR3 contains 16 residues. Written as DNA, the CDR3 is TGTGCCAGCAGCTTAGAGTCAGGGGATTTGGACACTGAAGCTTTCTTT. Protein product: CASSLESGDLDTEAFF. Complete variable domain (other parts from reference TRBV7-6 and TRBJ1-1): GAGVSQSPRYKVTKRGQDVALRCDPISGHVSLYWYRQALGQGPEFLTYFNYEAQQDKSGLPNDRFSAERPEGSISTLTIQRTEQRDSAMYRCASSLESGDLDTEAFFGQGTRLTVV.

The genes are TRBV14 and TRBJ1-2, with 7 bases fitting TRBD1. After removal of 3 bases from V and 0 bases from J, the junction contained 4 bases not matched to a gene. The CDR3 extends over 15 amino acids. The germline gives CDR1 SGHDN, CDR2 FVKESK. The CDR3 protein is CASSQTGSPNYGYTF. CDR3 DNA sequence: TGTGCCAGCAGCCAGACAGGGAGCCCTAACTATGGCTACACCTTC.

Only a few counts were recorded for this clone. The gene calls are TRBV6-4 and TRBJ2-3, with 12 bases lining up with TRBD2. CDR1 MRHNA and CDR2 SNTAGT come from the germline V gene. CDR3 length: 17 residues. After removal of 2 bases from V and 4 bases from J, the junction contained 7 bases not matched to a gene. DNA for the CDR3: TGTGCCAGCAGTGACCCCCCTAGCGGGAGGGAATCAGATACGCAGTATTTT. The encoded protein is CASSDPPSGRESDTQYF.

The rearrangement uses TRBV15 and TRBJ2-1, with TRBD2 identical over 10 bases. Germline V gene data show CDR1 as LNHNV and CDR2 as YYDKDF (reference sequence). The CDR3 consists of 19 residues. V gave up 0 bases and J gave up 5 bases; unmatched junction bases: 13. The CDR3 sequence is CATSREAETGLADHNEQFF. CDR3 in DNA: TGTGCCACCAGCAGAGAAGCCGAGACCGGACTAGCGGATCACAATGAGCAGTTCTTC.

This clone occurred once. The chain is built from TRBV6-1 and TRBJ1-6, with D perhaps TRBD1 (6 bases). The CDR3 spans 13 residues. Per the germline V gene, CDR1 is MNHNS and CDR2 is SASEGT. Between the trimmed V and J ends, which lost 2 bases and 9 bases, there was a span of 8 bases. The CDR3 DNA is TGTGCCAGCAGTGAATACAGGGTTTCACCCCTCCACTTT. It encodes CASSEYRVSPLHF.

The V call is TRBV5-1, the J call TRBJ2-7; TRBD2 matches at 13 bases. Trimming removed 6 bases from V and 7 bases from J; junction bases left unmatched: 19. The CDR3 is 18 residues long. In germline, CDR1 is SGHRS, CDR2 YFSETQ. The CDR3 reads CASTRTSGSPGVRVEQYF. The CDR3 DNA reads TGCGCCAGCACCAGGACTAGCGGGAGCCCCGGGGTGCGGGTGGAGCAGTACTTC.

The chain is built from TRBV2 and TRBJ2-1; D is unresolved. This CDR3 comprises 15 residues. The V gene lost 4 bases and the J gene lost 0 bases, with 10 bases spanning the gap. Per the germline V gene, CDR1 is SNHLY and CDR2 is FYNNEI. The CDR3: CASSGQVISYNEQFF. The CDR3 bases are TGTGCCAGCAGTGGTCAGGTGATCTCCTACAATGAGCAGTTCTTC. The entire variable domain, with the rest obtained from reference TRBV2 and TRBJ2-1, is as follows: EPEVTQTPSHQVTQMGQEVILRCVPISNHLYFYWYRQILGQKVEFLVSFYNNEISEKSEIFDDQFSVERPDGSNFTLKIRSTKLEDSAMYFCASSGQVISYNEQFFGPGTRLTVL.

The genes are TRBV5-4 and TRBJ2-3; TRBD2 is a possible D gene (6 bases). CDR1 SGHNT and CDR2 YYREEE come from the germline V gene (reference sequence). V was cut by 6 bases and J by 9 bases, with 17 bases left in between. The CDR3 contains 13 residues. CDR3 in DNA: TGTGCCAGCACCTCCGACCGGGGGACCACGCAGTATTTT. Translated, it gives CASTSDRGTTQYF. Filled out from reference TRBV5-4 and TRBJ2-3, the complete variable domain reads ETGVTQSPTHLIKTRGQQVTLRCSSQSGHNTVSWYQQALGQGPQFIFQYYREEENGRGNFPPRFSGLQFPNYSSELNVNALELDDSALYLCASTSDRGTTQYFGPGTRLTVL.

This clone was counted a single time. V gene TRBV5-1 combines with J gene TRBJ2-2; 10 nucleotides agree with TRBD2. Germline CDR1 reads SGHRS; CDR2 reads YFSETQ. After removal of 4 bases from V and 4 bases from J, the junction contained 7 bases not matched to a gene. The CDR3 runs to 16 residues. The DNA for the CDR3 is TGCGCCAGCAGCCGGCCGGGACTAGCGTCCACCGGGGAGCTGTTTTTT. Its protein is CASSRPGLASTGELFF. Complete variable domain (other parts from reference TRBV5-1 and TRBJ2-2): KAGVTQTPRYLIKTRGQQVTLSCSPISGHRSVSWYQQTPGQGLQFLFEYFSETQRNKGNFPGRFSGRQFSNSRSEMNVSTLELGDSALYLCASSRPGLASTGELFFGEGSRLTVL.

The CDR3 reads CASSSNSGAGGETQYF. The CDR3 coding sequence is TGTGCCAGCAGCTCCAATAGTGGGGCAGGGGGCGAGACCCAGTACTTC. The chain links TRBV5-4 to TRBJ2-5; 8 bases agree with TRBD1. The germline CDR1 and CDR2 sequences are SGHNT and YYREEE (reference sequence). V shed 3 bases and J 5 bases; nucleotides not matched to a gene: 12. The CDR3 has 16 amino acids.

This clone was picked up a small number of times. The chain employs TRBV7-9 and TRBJ2-5; 7 nucleotides align to TRBD2. The CDR3 runs 16 residues. Trimming took 5 bases from V and 1 from J; bases not matched to a gene: 10. Germline assignment: CDR1 SEHNR and CDR2 FQNEAQ (reference sequence). CDR3 loop: CASSPGTGGFQETQYF. In DNA form, the CDR3 reads TGTGCCAGCAGCCCTGGGACGGGGGGTTTCCAAGAGACCCAGTACTTC.

The chain is built from TRBV19 and TRBJ2-1, with TRBD2 matching over 11 bases. V gave up 5 bases and J gave up 10 bases; unmatched junction bases: 4. This CDR3 has 13 residues. Per the germline V gene, CDR1 is LNHDA and CDR2 is SQIVND (reference sequence). CDR3 nucleotides: TGTGCCAGTAGTCCACGGACTAGCGGGGAGCAGTTCTTC. Translation gives CASSPRTSGEQFF.

The V gene is TRBV11-2, the J gene TRBJ1-5; D remains ambiguous. V lost 1 base, J lost 6 bases, and 10 bases lay in between. Germline V lookup: CDR1 SGHAT, CDR2 FQNNGV. CDR3 length: 14 amino acids. The CDR3 sequence is CASSLGPGAQPQHF. As DNA, the CDR3 is TGTGCCAGCAGCTTAGGTCCAGGTGCTCAGCCCCAGCATTTT.